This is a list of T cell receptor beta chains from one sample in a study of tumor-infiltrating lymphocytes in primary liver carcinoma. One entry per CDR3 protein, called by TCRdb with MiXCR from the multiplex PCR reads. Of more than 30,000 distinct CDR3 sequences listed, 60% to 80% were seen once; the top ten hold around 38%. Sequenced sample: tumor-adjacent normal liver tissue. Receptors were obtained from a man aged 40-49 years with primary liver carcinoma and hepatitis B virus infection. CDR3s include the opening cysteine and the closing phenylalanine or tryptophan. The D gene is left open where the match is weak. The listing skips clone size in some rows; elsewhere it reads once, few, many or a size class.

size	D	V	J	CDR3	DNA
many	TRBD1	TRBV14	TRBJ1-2	CASSPRQGYYGYTF	TGTGCCAGCAGCCCGCGACAGGGCTACTATGGCTACACCTTC
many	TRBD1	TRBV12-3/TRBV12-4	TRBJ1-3	CASNGIRDSSSGNTIYF	TGTGCCAGCAACGGAATCCGGGACAGCTCATCTGGAAACACCATATATTTT
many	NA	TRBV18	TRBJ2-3	CASSATSTDTQYF	TGTGCCAGCTCAGCAACTAGCACAGATACGCAGTATTTT
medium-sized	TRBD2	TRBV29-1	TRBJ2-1	CSSGTSNWNEQFF	TGCAGCTCCGGGACTAGCAACTGGAATGAGCAGTTCTTC
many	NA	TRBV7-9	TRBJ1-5	CASSLEGGQPQHF	TGTGCCAGCAGCTTAGAGGGGGGACAGCCCCAGCATTTT
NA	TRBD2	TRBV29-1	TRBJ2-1	CTVQTTSGNEQFF	TGTACCGTCCAAACCACTAGCGGCAATGAGCAGTTCTTC
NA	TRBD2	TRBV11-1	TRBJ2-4	CASSIPATSGTKNIQYF	TGTGCCAGCAGCATTCCCGCTACTAGCGGGACCAAAAACATTCAGTACTTC
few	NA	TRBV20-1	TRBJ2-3	CSASSSETREYF	TGCAGTGCTAGTAGTAGCGAGACAAGGGAGTATTTT
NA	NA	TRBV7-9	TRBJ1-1	CASSLSENTEAFF	TGTGCCAGCAGCTTATCCGAGAACACTGAAGCTTTTTTT
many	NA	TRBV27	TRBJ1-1	CASTLSQGYTEAFF	TGTGCCAGCACCCTTTCACAGGGATACACTGAAGCTTTCTTT
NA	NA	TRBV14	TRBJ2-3	CASSRGYTDTYYF	TGTGCCAGCAGTCGAGGATACACAGATACGTACTATTTT
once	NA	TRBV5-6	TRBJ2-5	CACSVEASQEIQYF	TGTGCCTGCAGCGTGGAGGCTAGCCAAGAGATCCAGTACTTC
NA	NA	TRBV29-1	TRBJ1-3	CSADSGIGRGNTIYF	TGCAGCGCTGACTCAGGGATAGGGAGAGGAAACACCATATATTTT
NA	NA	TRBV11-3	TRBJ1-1	CASSTGLNNEAFF	TGTGCCAGCAGCACAGGTTTGAACAATGAAGCTTTCTTT
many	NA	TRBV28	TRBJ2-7	CASSPSELSYEQYF	TGTGCCAGCAGTCCGAGCGAGCTCTCCTACGAGCAGTACTTC
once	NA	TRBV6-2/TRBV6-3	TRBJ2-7	CASSYEVPQEHYF	TGTGCCAGCAGTTACGAGGTACCCCAGGAGCATTACTTC
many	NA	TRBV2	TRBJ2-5	CASVQGHRQETQYF	TGTGCCAGCGTCCAGGGACACCGACAAGAGACCCAGTACTTC
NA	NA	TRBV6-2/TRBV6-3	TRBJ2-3	CTSRPTADTQYF	TGTACCAGCAGGCCCACTGCGGATACGCAGTATTTT
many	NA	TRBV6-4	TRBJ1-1	CASSPGGGRSDTEAFF	TGTGCCAGCAGTCCGGGGGGGGGCCGGTCGGACACTGAAGCTTTCTTT
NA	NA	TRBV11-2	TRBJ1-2	CAGRPGTNYGYIF	TGTGCCGGCAGGCCCGGGACTAACTATGGCTACATCTTC
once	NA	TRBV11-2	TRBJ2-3	CASSSTTSPGRDRQYF	TGCGCCAGCAGCTCAACTACTAGCCCGGGTAGAGATAGGCAGTATTTT
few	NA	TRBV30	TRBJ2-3	CAWSIGYPDTQYF	TGTGCCTGGAGTATAGGGTACCCAGATACGCAGTATTTT
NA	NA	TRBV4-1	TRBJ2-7	CASSQASAGENGQYF	TGCGCCAGCAGCCAAGCGTCGGCAGGGGAGAACGGGCAGTACTTC
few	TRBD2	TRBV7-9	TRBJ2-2	CVSSFSGNAGELFF	TGTGTCAGCAGCTTCAGCGGGAATGCCGGGGAGCTGTTTTTT
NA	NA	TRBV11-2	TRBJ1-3	CASILGGDPGNTIYF	TGTGCCAGCATCCTGGGCGGGGACCCTGGAAACACCATATATTTT
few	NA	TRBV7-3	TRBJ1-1	CASSLGYNTEAFF	TGTGCCAGCAGCTTAGGCTACAACACTGAAGCTTTCTTT
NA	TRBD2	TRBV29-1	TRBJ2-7	CSVVTSGESDQYF	TGCAGTGTTGTGACTAGCGGGGAATCCGACCAGTACTTC
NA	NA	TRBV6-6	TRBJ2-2	CASTGPAANTGDLFF	TGTGCCAGCACTGGCCCGGCGGCTAACACCGGGGACCTGTTTTTT
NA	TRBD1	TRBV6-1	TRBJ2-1	CTNCVTGSSYNEQFF	TGTACCAACTGCGTGACAGGGAGCTCCTACAATGAGCAGTTCTTC
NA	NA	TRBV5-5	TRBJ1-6	CASSFDPRGLPPHF	TGTGCCAGCAGCTTCGACCCCAGAGGTTTACCCCCCCACTTT
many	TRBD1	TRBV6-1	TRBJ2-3	CASNQGVSTDAQYF	TGTGCCAGCAATCAGGGGGTGAGCACAGATGCGCAGTATTTT
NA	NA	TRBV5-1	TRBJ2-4	CASSLHGRGTAVDKNIQYF	TGCGCCAGCAGTTTGCATGGTCGGGGAACAGCAGTGGACAAAAACATTCAGTACTTC
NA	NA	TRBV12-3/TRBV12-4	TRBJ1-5	CDSSFVESNQPQHF	TGTGACAGCAGTTTTGTGGAGAGCAATCAGCCCCAGCATTTT
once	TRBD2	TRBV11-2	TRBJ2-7	CVNSPRTSSSYEQHF	TGTGTCAACAGCCCCCGGACTAGCTCCTCCTACGAGCAGCACTTC
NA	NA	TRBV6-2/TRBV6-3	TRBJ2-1	CVSSSRAEVFDEQFF	TGTGTCAGCAGTTCCCGTGCCGAAGTATTCGATGAGCAGTTCTTC
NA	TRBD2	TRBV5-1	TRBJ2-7	CASSLATGTSGSSYEKYF	TGCGCCAGCAGCTTGGCCACCGGGACTAGCGGGAGCTCCTACGAGAAGTACTTC
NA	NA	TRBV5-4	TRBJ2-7	CASNLGSGAEQYF	TGTGCCAGCAACTTAGGATCCGGAGCCGAGCAGTACTTC
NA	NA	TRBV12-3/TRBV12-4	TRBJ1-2	CTSSLGYYGYTF	TGTACCAGCAGCCTGGGTTACTATGGCTACACCTTC
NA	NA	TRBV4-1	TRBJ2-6	CTSSQEGLNILTF	TGCACCAGCAGCCAAGAGGGACTCAACATCCTGACTTTC
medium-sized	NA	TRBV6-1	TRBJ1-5	CASSEAREKAPQHF	TGTGCCAGCAGTGAGGCGAGGGAAAAGGCGCCCCAGCATTTT
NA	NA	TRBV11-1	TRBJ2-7	CASMGKRSCEHYF	TGCGCCAGCATGGGGAAGCGATCCTGCGAGCATTACTTC
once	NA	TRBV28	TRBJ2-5	CASGFRREETQYF	TGTGCCAGCGGTTTTAGAAGGGAAGAGACCCAGTACTTC
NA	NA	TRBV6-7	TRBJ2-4	CASSYSGDRYIQHF	TGCGCCAGCAGTTACTCCGGGGATCGGTACATTCAGCACTTC
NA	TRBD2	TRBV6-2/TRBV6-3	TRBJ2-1	CASSSWTSGGYNDQFF	TGTGCCAGCAGTTCCTGGACTAGCGGGGGCTACAATGACCAGTTCTTT
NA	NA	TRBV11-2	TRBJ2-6	CASSMGGYGGISLSGANVLTF	TGTGCCAGCAGCATGGGGGGATACGGGGGCATTTCCCTCTCTGGGGCCAACGTCCTGACTTTT
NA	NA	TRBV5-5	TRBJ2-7	CTSSFGLSCEQYF	TGTACCAGCAGCTTCGGGCTCTCCTGCGAGCAGTACTTC
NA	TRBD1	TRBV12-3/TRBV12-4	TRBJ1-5	CASSPSGQGRAKPQHF	TGTGCCAGCAGTCCCTCAGGACAGGGAAGGGCTAAGCCCCAGCATTTC
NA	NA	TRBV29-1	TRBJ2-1	CSAMASGTGTLYEQFF	TGCAGCGCCATGGCTTCTGGGACCGGCACTCTCTACGAGCAGTTCTTC
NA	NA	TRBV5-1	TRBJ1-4	CASSRDRPTNEKLFF	TGCGCCAGCAGTCGCGACAGACCGACTAATGAAAAACTGTTTTTT
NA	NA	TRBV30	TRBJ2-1	CAWSKGDHLMEQFF	TGTGCCTGGAGTAAGGGGGACCACCTAATGGAGCAGTTCTTC
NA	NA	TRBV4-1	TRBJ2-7	CASNQDPGGWAYEQYF	TGCGCCAGCAACCAAGATCCCGGCGGGTGGGCCTACGAGCAATACTTC
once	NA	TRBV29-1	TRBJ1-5	CSDEEGNQPQHF	TGCAGCGACGAAGAAGGGAATCAGCCCCAGCATTTT
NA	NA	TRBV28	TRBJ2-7	CASNRSYEQHF	TGTGCCAGCAACAGATCCTACGAGCAGCACTTC
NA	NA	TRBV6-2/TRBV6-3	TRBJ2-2	CAISYSSDTGELFF	TGTGCAATCAGTTACTCTAGCGACACCGGGGAGCTGTTTTTC
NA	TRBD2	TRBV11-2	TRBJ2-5	CACSLRLACDSSETQYF	TGTGCCTGCAGCTTAAGACTAGCGTGTGACTCGAGCGAGACCCAGTACTTT
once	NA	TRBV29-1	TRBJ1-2	CSLEEVERRGGHTF	TGCAGCCTTGAAGAGGTGGAAAGGCGTGGGGGCCACACCTTC
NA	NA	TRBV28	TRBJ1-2	CASISPRWGGNYGYTF	TGTGCCAGCATCTCCCCCAGGTGGGGTGGGAACTATGGCTACACCTTC
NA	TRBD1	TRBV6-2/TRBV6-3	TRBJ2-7	CVSSLRDRAHEQYF	TGTGTCAGCAGCCTCCGCGACAGGGCACACGAGCAGTACTTC
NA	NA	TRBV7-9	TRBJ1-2	CSSNTSGGELGYTF	TGTTCCAGCAACACATCTGGGGGAGAGTTGGGCTACACCTTC